The rows below give T cell receptor beta chains drawn from one sample of a study of blood T cell repertoires in COVID-19. TCRdb keeps only in-frame clones here, not all; method: immunoSEQ multiplex PCR. The table shows about 350,000 clones, with 75% to 90% occurring only once. The material sequenced was peripheral blood. The receptor set was obtained from a woman in her 50s with COVID-19, enrolled during active disease. The CDR3 runs from the conserved cysteine through the conserved F or W. Each record gives: V gene, clone size, J gene, D gene, CDR3 DNA, CDR3 protein. A D gene is named only where the DNA matches it firmly. Not all rows give a size; the values are once, few, many and, for expanded clones, a class.

>TRBV3-1/TRBV3-2|.|TRBJ2-6|.
TGTGCCAGCACTGGCTTCTCCCGCTCTGGGGCCAACGTCCTGACTTTC
CASTGFSRSGANVLTF
>TRBV16|few|TRBJ1-2|.
TGTGCCAGCAGCCAACGGGAGATAGGCGGCTACACCTTC
CASSQREIGGYTF
>TRBV5-1|once|TRBJ2-1|TRBD2
TGCGCCAGCAGCTTGGCTAGCGGGGGTTACAATGAGCAGTTCTTC
CASSLASGGYNEQFF
>TRBV18|.|TRBJ1-1|TRBD1
TGTGCCAGCTCACGAACCGGGACAGCGAACACTGAAGCTTTCTTT
CASSRTGTANTEAFF
>TRBV5-4|.|TRBJ2-3|.
TGTGCCAGCAGTTTAATGGGCCTAACTTATACGCAGTATTTT
CASSLMGLTYTQYF
>TRBV6-2/TRBV6-3|.|TRBJ1-2|TRBD1
TGTGCCAGCAGTTATAACCACCCGGGACAGGGGATAAGCGGCTACACCTTC
CASSYNHPGQGISGYTF
>TRBV5-1|.|TRBJ1-1|TRBD1
TGCGCCAGCAGCTTACAGGGGGCGTACGCTGAAGCTTTCTTT
CASSLQGAYAEAFF
>TRBV18|.|TRBJ2-3|TRBD2
TGTGCCAGCTCAGCCCGACTAGCGGGAGGAACAGATACGCAGTATTTT
CASSARLAGGTDTQYF
>TRBV18|.|TRBJ1-5|.
TGTGCCAGCTCACCTGGGGGAGGGAATCAGCCCCAGCATTTT
CASSPGGGNQPQHF
>TRBV30|.|TRBJ2-3|.
TGTGCCTGGAGTGGTGGAGATACGAAGTATTTT
CAWSGGDTKYF
>TRBV7-9|.|TRBJ2-3|.
TGTGCCAGCAGCTTAGTGGGCACCACGGTAGATACGCAGTATTTT
CASSLVGTTVDTQYF
>TRBV19|.|TRBJ1-1|.
TGTGCCAGTAGATCTTTGAACACTGAAGCTTTCTTT
CASRSLNTEAFF
>TRBV30|.|TRBJ2-7|TRBD2
TGTGCCTGGAGTCCGGGACTACGCTACGAGCAGTACTTC
CAWSPGLRYEQYF
>TRBV5-1|.|TRBJ2-1|TRBD1
TGCGCCAGCAGCCCTGGGACAGCTTACAATGAGCAGTTCTTC
CASSPGTAYNEQFF
>TRBV5-1|.|TRBJ1-2|TRBD1
TGCGCCAGCAGCTTATGGGACAGTCGGTTGGCTGGCTACACCTTC
CASSLWDSRLAGYTF
>TRBV6-5|.|TRBJ1-3|.
TGTGCCAGCACAGGGATGCCTGGAAACACCATATATTTT
CASTGMPGNTIYF
>TRBV7-2|.|TRBJ2-7|.
TGTGCCAGCAGCTTACGGCGGGGTGGCTACGAGCAGTACTTC
CASSLRRGGYEQYF
>TRBV7-2|.|TRBJ2-4|.
TGTGCCAGCAGCCAAGGCTCCAGGGCCAAAAACATTCAGTACTTC
CASSQGSRAKNIQYF
>TRBV11-3|.|TRBJ2-2|.
TGTGCCAGCAGTTCCCTTAGCGGGAACACCGGGGAGCTGTTTTTT
CASSSLSGNTGELFF
>TRBV27|.|TRBJ1-2|.
TGTGCCAGCAGTTTCGCAGGGGACTATGGCTACACCTTC
CASSFAGDYGYTF
>TRBV7-8|.|TRBJ2-1|TRBD2
TGTGCCAGCAGCTTAGTCGGGAGCGGGAGCTCCTACAATGAGCAGTTCTTC
CASSLVGSGSSYNEQFF
>TRBV3-1/TRBV3-2|.|TRBJ2-3|.
TGTGCCAGCAGCCAAGGAATTAGCGGCACAGATACGCAGTATTTT
CASSQGISGTDTQYF
>TRBV19|once|TRBJ2-1|TRBD1
TGTGCCAGCGGGACAGGGTTAATCAAGTTCTTC
CASGTGLIKFF
>TRBV5-4|.|TRBJ2-7|TRBD2
TGTGCCAGCAGCCGGACTAGCCTTCCTTCCCTGGAGCAGTACTTC
CASSRTSLPSLEQYF
>TRBV2|.|TRBJ2-5|.
TGTGCCGGGGGCCAGGGGGGCGTCGCGGCCCAGTACTTC
CAGGQGGVAAQYF
>TRBV5-6|.|TRBJ1-1|.
TGTGCCAGCAGCTTGGGGCCAGAAGCTTTCTTT
CASSLGPEAFF
>TRBV2|.|TRBJ2-2|.
TGTGCCAGCAGCTTTACTCCTGCGGACACCGGGGAGCTGTTTTTT
CASSFTPADTGELFF
>TRBV5-4|.|TRBJ2-1|.
TGTGCCAGCAGCTCCCCGGATAGCTCTACCTACAATGAGCAGTTCTTC
CASSSPDSSTYNEQFF
>TRBV7-9|.|TRBJ1-3|.
TGTGCCAGCAGCTTGGTAAGGAGCTCTGGAAACACCATATATTTT
CASSLVRSSGNTIYF
>TRBV3-1/TRBV3-2|once|TRBJ2-5|.
TGTGCCAGCAGCATTGGGACTCAACTCCCGAGAGCCCAGTACTTC
CASSIGTQLPRAQYF
>TRBV19|once|TRBJ2-7|.
TGTGCCAGTAGTATCTTGCCGCTGATGGGTCACAGCTCCTACGAGCAGTACTTC
CASSILPLMGHSSYEQYF